These T cell receptor beta chains were read from a single sample in a study of read filtering for tumor transcriptome and immune sequencing. TCRdb analysed the reads with MiXCR anew, one entry per CDR3 protein. The sample contains 50,000 to 65,000 distinct CDR3 sequences, roughly 18% of which appear only once. Sequenced material: a population of CD138-negative cells sorted from bone marrow. These receptors all stem from a donor at least 40 years old with multiple myeloma. Each CDR3 is given with its conserved first and last residue. D genes are given only for firm matches. Not all rows give a size; the values are once, few, many and, for expanded clones, a class.

d_call: TRBD1
cdr3_length: 18
j_call: TRBJ1-6
clone_size: many
v_call: TRBV27
cdr3_aa: CASRAGTGMASYNSPLHF
cdr3_nt: TGTGCCAGCAGAGCCGGGACAGGGATGGCATCCTATAATTCACCCCTCCACTTT

d_call: TRBD2
cdr3_length: 18
j_call: TRBJ2-1
clone_size: many
v_call: TRBV28
cdr3_aa: CASSFRPGTSGSVNGQFF
cdr3_nt: TGTGCCAGCAGTTTTCGTCCCGGGACTAGCGGGAGTGTCAATGGGCAGTTCTTC

d_call: .
cdr3_length: 13
j_call: TRBJ2-2
clone_size: many
v_call: TRBV7-6
cdr3_aa: CAQWDDRAGELFF
cdr3_nt: TGTGCCCAATGGGACGATCGGGCCGGGGAGCTGTTTTTT

d_call: .
cdr3_length: 11
j_call: TRBJ2-4
clone_size: .
v_call: TRBV7-9
cdr3_aa: CASSLGNIQYF
cdr3_nt: TGTGCCAGCAGCTTAGGAAACATTCAGTACTTC

d_call: TRBD1
cdr3_length: 14
j_call: TRBJ2-5
clone_size: many
v_call: TRBV7-3
cdr3_aa: CASSLTGGAETQYF
cdr3_nt: TGTGCCAGCAGCTTGACAGGGGGCGCAGAGACCCAGTACTTC

d_call: .
cdr3_length: 11
j_call: TRBJ2-1
clone_size: many
v_call: TRBV29-1
cdr3_aa: CSVEEVNEQFF
cdr3_nt: TGCAGCGTTGAGGAAGTTAATGAGCAGTTCTTC

d_call: .
cdr3_length: 14
j_call: TRBJ2-1
clone_size: many
v_call: TRBV20-1
cdr3_aa: CSAGQGTSYNEQFF
cdr3_nt: TGCAGTGCTGGACAAGGGACCTCCTACAATGAGCAGTTCTTC

d_call: TRBD1
cdr3_length: 15
j_call: TRBJ2-1
clone_size: many
v_call: TRBV9
cdr3_aa: CASSVEGASYNEQFF
cdr3_nt: TGTGCCAGCAGCGTAGAGGGGGCGAGCTACAATGAGCAGTTCTTC

d_call: .
cdr3_length: 12
j_call: TRBJ2-5
clone_size: many
v_call: TRBV29-1
cdr3_aa: CSADNQKETQYF
cdr3_nt: TGCAGCGCGGACAATCAAAAAGAGACCCAGTACTTC

d_call: .
cdr3_length: 17
j_call: TRBJ2-6
clone_size: many
v_call: TRBV7-9
cdr3_aa: CASSFAGAHSGANVLTF
cdr3_nt: TGTGCCAGCAGCTTTGCAGGGGCCCACTCTGGGGCCAACGTCCTGACTTTC

d_call: .
cdr3_length: 14
j_call: TRBJ2-3
clone_size: many
v_call: TRBV29-1
cdr3_aa: CSGEEGLSTDTQYF
cdr3_nt: TGCAGCGGGGAAGAGGGACTGAGCACAGATACGCAGTATTTT